This TCR beta chain emerged from a study of blood T cell repertoires in COVID-19. TCRdb's table, derived via immunoSEQ multiplex PCR, lists solely in-frame clones and lacks some. This table has fewer than 60,000 clones, 80% to 90% appearing once. There are 14 residues in the CDR3. CDR1 and CDR2 from the germline V gene are SQVTM and ANQGSEA. The J segment lost 2 bases and the V segment lost 4 bases, leaving 8 bases of the junction unmatched. Sequenced material: peripheral blood. This rearrangement joins TRBV29-1 to TRBJ2-7; 7 bases are a match to TRBD1. This TCR derives from a human donor with active COVID-19. The donor label of this sample is uncertain. The CDR3 reads CSVAGGQRPYEQYF. The CDR3, as DNA: TGCAGCGTTGCAGGGGGACAGAGGCCCTACGAGCAGTACTTC.